This TCR beta chain originates from a study of blood T cell repertoires in COVID-19. Whole-study context: Whether acute or convalescent, the COVID-19 samples came from the United States, Italy and Spain. PBMCs, B-cell-depleted T cells, or T cells provided the cDNA or gDNA that made up the material.

Germline loops: CDR1 SGHTA, CDR2 FQGNSA. V was clipped by 0 bases and J by 8 bases; unmatched bases: 11. The CDR3 covers 16 residues. Authors' analysis steps: The authors estimated nucleated cell counts from reference gene primer amplification. TCRdb keeps only in-frame clones here, not all; method: immunoSEQ multiplex PCR. From that table come the V and J calls and clone size; the DNA was used to work out D and trimming. Here the sample spans approximately 200,000 clones, around 87% being singletons. The V call is TRBV7-2, the J call TRBJ1-2; TRBD1 matches 8 bases. Material for sequencing was peripheral blood. This receptor was obtained from a man between 60 and 75 years old who had recovered from COVID-19. CDR3 loop: CASSLARGQGDGGYTF. CDR3 sequence (DNA): TGTGCCAGCAGCTTAGCCCGAGGACAGGGAGACGGGGGCTACACCTTC. Supplemented by reference TRBV7-2 and TRBJ1-2, the full variable domain reads GAGVSQSPSNKVTEKGKDVELRCDPISGHTALYWYRQSLGQGLEFLIYFQGNSAPDKSGLPSDRFSAERTGGSVSTLTIQRTQQEDSAVYLCASSLARGQGDGGYTFGSGTRLTVV.